The 15 T cell receptor beta chains below come from one sample, sequenced in a study of CXCR3-negative and CXCR3-positive naive CD8 T cells. Broader study findings: CXCR3-positive naive cells carried more hydrophobic TRB CDR3s than CXCR3-negative naive cells did.

Antigen specificity for these receptors is unknown. cDNA libraries for TRB were generated by 5' RACE incorporating UMI labels. TCRdb reprocessed the 5' RACE reads, with one entry per CDR3 protein and no DNA. The record lists about 89,000 distinct CDR3 sequences, of which the ten most abundant hold around 0.53%. Sequenced sample: naive CXCR3+ CD8+ T cells from blood. Subset indicated: CD45RO-CCR7+CD27+CD95- naive CD8+ T cells expressing CXCR3 (TNR3+). Receptors were obtained from a human donor in good health. Some clones in this sample may be carry-over from other donors' samples.

The chain has TRBV28 and TRBJ1-2; TCRdb calls TRBD1, which cannot be checked without DNA. CDR1 MDHEN and CDR2 SYDVKM come from the germline V gene. CDR3 length equals 14 residues. This chain's CDR3 is CASSLWDTDYGYTF.

The genes are TRBV7-2 and TRBJ2-7. Germline loops: CDR1 SGHTA, CDR2 FQGNSA. CDR3 length: 13 amino acids. CDR3 protein: CASSLESPYEQYF.

The gene calls are TRBV12-3 or TRBV12-4 and TRBJ2-6; the D gene TCRdb calls, TRBD1, cannot be checked with no DNA. CDR3 length equals 17 residues. The CDR3 protein is CASSWDRGPSGANVLTF.

The gene calls are TRBV29-1 and TRBJ2-1; TCRdb calls TRBD2, which cannot be checked without DNA. The CDR3 extends over 17 amino acids. CDR1 is SQVTM, CDR2 ANQGSEA, per germline. This CDR3 is CSVGWLAGGPGSNEQFF.

The V and J genes are TRBV28 and TRBJ2-1; the D gene TCRdb calls, TRBD1, cannot be checked with no DNA. Germline V CDR1 and CDR2: MDHEN, SYDVKM. The CDR3 covers 12 residues. The CDR3 is CASSLGTGEQFF.

CDR3 region: CASSQDSEWGSSYNEQFF. The chain has TRBV4-2 and TRBJ2-1. CDR3 length: 18 residues. Germline loops: CDR1 LGHNA, CDR2 YNFKEQ.

The J gene is TRBJ2-5, the V gene TRBV7-9; the TCRdb call, TRBD1, lacks DNA for checking. CDR3 length: 14 amino acids. Germline V CDR1 and CDR2: SEHNR, FQNEAQ (reference sequence). The chain's CDR3 is CASSSSTGEETQYF. Based on the CDR3 plus reference TRBV7-9 and TRBJ2-5, the full variable domain is DTGVSQNPRHKITKRGQNVTFRCDPISEHNRLYWYRQTLGQGPEFLTYFQNEAQLEKSRLLSDRFSAERPKGSFSTLEIQRTEQGDSAMYLCASSSSTGEETQYFGPGTRLLVL.

This chain connects TRBV15 to TRBJ2-4; without DNA, the TCRdb call of TRBD2 cannot be checked. This CDR3 spans 15 amino acids. From germline, CDR1 is LNHNV and CDR2 YYDKDF (reference sequence). This CDR3 is CATSSGGGAKNIQYF.

The chain couples TRBV2 to TRBJ2-5; TCRdb lists TRBD1, though no DNA is available to test this call. Germline CDR1 SNHLY, CDR2 FYNNEI. The CDR3 contains 13 residues. The CDR3 spells CATPEQRQETQYF.

The V call is TRBV4-1, the J call TRBJ2-1. Germline V gene lookup returns CDR1 MGHRA and CDR2 YSYEKL. The CDR3 is 17 amino acids. CDR3 residues: CASSQTIRFSSYNEQFF.

The chain joins TRBV28 to TRBJ2-7; TCRdb's D call of TRBD2 is untestable without DNA. The CDR3 is made up of 16 amino acids. The germline gives CDR1 MDHEN, CDR2 SYDVKM. CDR3 sequence: CASSRHRDFLTYEQYF. Full variable domain (missing parts from reference TRBV28 and TRBJ2-7): DVKVTQSSRYLVKRTGEKVFLECVQDMDHENMFWYRQDPGLGLRLIYFSYDVKMKEKGDIPEGYSVSREKKERFSLILESASTNQTSMYLCASSRHRDFLTYEQYFGPGTRLTVT.

The rearrangement links TRBV6-2 or TRBV6-3 to TRBJ2-3; TCRdb's assignment of TRBD2 cannot be checked, as there is no DNA. Germline V gene data show CDR1 as MNHEY and CDR2 as SVGEGT. CDR3 size: 16 residues. The CDR3 sequence: CASSYEGRITTDTQYF.

V and J are TRBV19 and TRBJ2-1; absent DNA, TCRdb's TRBD2 call cannot be checked. CDR1 is LNHDA and CDR2 is SQIVND in the germline V gene (reference sequence). This CDR3 comprises 17 residues. CDR3 residues: CASSIEGGGAFYNEQFF.

The chain recombines TRBV4-1 with TRBJ2-7; there is no DNA to check the TCRdb D call of TRBD1. The length of the CDR3 is 16 residues. Per germline, CDR1 MGHRA and CDR2 YSYEKL. CDR3 sequence: CASSQDSQGALYEQYF.

The rearrangement uses TRBV7-9 and TRBJ2-1; TCRdb picks TRBD1, but there is no DNA to check that call. CDR3 length: 15 residues. The germline gives CDR1 SEHNR, CDR2 FQNEAQ (reference sequence). This CDR3 is CASSLRGASYNEQFF.